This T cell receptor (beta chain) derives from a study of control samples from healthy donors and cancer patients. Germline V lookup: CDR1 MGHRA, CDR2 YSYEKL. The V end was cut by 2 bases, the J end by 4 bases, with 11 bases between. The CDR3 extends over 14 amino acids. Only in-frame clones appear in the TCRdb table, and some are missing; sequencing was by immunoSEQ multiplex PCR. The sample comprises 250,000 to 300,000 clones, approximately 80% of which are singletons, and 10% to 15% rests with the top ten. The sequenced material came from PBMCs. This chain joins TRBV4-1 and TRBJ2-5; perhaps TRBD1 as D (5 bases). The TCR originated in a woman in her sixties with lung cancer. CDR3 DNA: TGCGCCAGCAGCCAAAGGGGAAGGGGAGAGACCCAGTACTTC. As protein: CASSQRGRGETQYF.